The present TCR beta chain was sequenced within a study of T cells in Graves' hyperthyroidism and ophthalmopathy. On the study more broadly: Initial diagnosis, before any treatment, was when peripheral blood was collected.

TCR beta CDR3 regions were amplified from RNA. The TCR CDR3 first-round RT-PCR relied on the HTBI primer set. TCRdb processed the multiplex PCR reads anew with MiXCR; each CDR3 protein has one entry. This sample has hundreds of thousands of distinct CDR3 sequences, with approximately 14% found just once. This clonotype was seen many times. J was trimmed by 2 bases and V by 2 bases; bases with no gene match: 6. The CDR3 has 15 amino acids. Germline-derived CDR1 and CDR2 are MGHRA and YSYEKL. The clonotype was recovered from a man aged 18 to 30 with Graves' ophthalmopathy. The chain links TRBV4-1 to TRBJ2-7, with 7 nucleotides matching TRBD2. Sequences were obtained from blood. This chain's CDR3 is CASSQQLGTTYEQYF. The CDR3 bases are TGCGCCAGCAGCCAACAACTCGGGACTACCTACGAGCAGTACTTC.